Shown below are 29 T cell receptor beta chains from a single sample sequenced in a study of blood T cell repertoires in COVID-19. TCRdb's copy holds only in-frame clones and misses some; the assay was immunoSEQ multiplex PCR. In the table there are about 140,000 clones, 70% to 80% of which are singletons. Sequences were obtained from peripheral blood. These receptor sequences come from an elderly woman with active or convalescent COVID-19.

The genes are TRBV5-1 and TRBJ2-1; 8 bases agree with TRBD2. The CDR3 sequence is 15 residues long. Per germline, CDR1 SGHRS and CDR2 YFSETQ. The trim removed 1 base at V and 5 bases at J, leaving 5 bases unmatched. CDR3 bases: TGCGCCAGCAGCTTGTCTGCGGGGGGACACAATGAGCAGTTCTTC. It translates to CASSLSAGGHNEQFF.

The chain has TRBV10-1 and TRBJ2-1; 8 bases align to TRBD2. Germline V lookup: CDR1 WNHNN, CDR2 SYGVQD (reference sequence). This CDR3 has 14 residues. Unmatched junction bases numbered 7, after V lost 4 bases and J lost 8 bases. The CDR3 region is CASSVRRGDDEQFF. For the CDR3, the DNA is TGCGCCAGCAGTGTTCGGCGGGGGGATGATGAGCAGTTCTTC.

Regarding this clone: This specimen includes other DNA sequences encoding the same CDR3. V usage is TRBV5-1 and J usage is TRBJ1-4, with D uncertain. The length of the CDR3 is 15 residues. Germline V gene sequence: CDR1 SGHRS, CDR2 YFSETQ. V gave up 4 bases and J gave up 0 bases, with 10 bases separating them. CDR3 protein: CASSLGGATNEKLFF. CDR3 sequence (DNA): TGCGCCAGCAGCCTGGGAGGAGCAACTAATGAAAAACTGTTTTTT.

The chain uses TRBV12-3 or TRBV12-4 and TRBJ2-7, with 7 bases identical to TRBD2. The V and J ends lost 5 bases and 9 bases, in that order; junction bases with no gene match: 4. There are 11 residues in the CDR3. The CDR3 coding sequence is TGTGCCAGCAGTCCCGGGGAGGGGCAGTACTTC. Amino acids: CASSPGEGQYF.

This clone occurred once. The chain couples TRBV5-6 to TRBJ2-3; TRBD1 aligns across 10 bases. The CDR3 loop spans 18 amino acids. Losses at the gene ends were 4 bases for V and 0 bases for J; bases not matched to a gene: 11. From germline, CDR1 is SGHDT and CDR2 YYEEEE. The CDR3 is CASSLLTGGRSSTDTQYF. CDR3 DNA sequence: TGTGCCAGCAGCCTTTTGACAGGGGGCCGGAGTAGCACAGATACGCAGTATTTT.

This clone has a single count. The chain combines TRBV5-1 with TRBJ1-6; D remains ambiguous. The length of the CDR3 is 19 residues. Germline V gene data show CDR1 as SGHRS and CDR2 as YFSETQ. V was cut by 4 bases and J by 2 bases, with 22 bases left in between. The CDR3 bases are TGCGCCAGCAGCCTACGCGGCGACGAGATGATCCCCTATAATTCACCCCTCCACTTT. It codes for CASSLRGDEMIPYNSPLHF. The full variable domain, in which reference TRBV5-1 and TRBJ1-6 provide the parts outside the CDR3, is KAGVTQTPRYLIKTRGQQVTLSCSPISGHRSVSWYQQTPGQGLQFLFEYFSETQRNKGNFPGRFSGRQFSNSRSEMNVSTLELGDSALYLCASSLRGDEMIPYNSPLHFGNGTRLTVT.

The genes are TRBV12-3 or TRBV12-4 and TRBJ2-5; 7 nucleotides align to TRBD2. CDR3 size: 13 residues. J gave up 5 bases and V 6 bases, and 6 bases lay outside the gene matches. CDR3 DNA: TGTGCCAGCAGCCTCGCGGGGGTGGAGACCCAGTACTTC. Amino acid sequence: CASSLAGVETQYF.

V is TRBV7-9 and J is TRBJ2-1, with 9 bases that match TRBD2. The CDR3 spans 17 residues. Germline values: CDR1 SEHNR, CDR2 FQNEAQ (reference sequence). Unmatched junction bases numbered 13, after V lost 5 bases and J lost 5 bases. CDR3: CASSTPAGGLLNNEQFF. CDR3 bases: TGTGCCAGCAGCACCCCAGCGGGAGGCTTACTCAACAATGAGCAGTTCTTC.

V usage is TRBV18 and J usage is TRBJ1-6; D gene uncertain. The germline CDR1 and CDR2 sequences are KGHSH and LQKENI. The CDR3 contains 13 residues. Trimming left V 6 bases short and J 10 bases short, with 13 bases between. The CDR3 loop reads CASSPSQESPLHF. DNA for the CDR3: TGTGCCAGCTCCCCCTCCCAGGAATCACCCCTCCACTTT.

The genes are TRBV6-2 or TRBV6-3 and TRBJ1-6; maybe TRBD1 (6 bases). Germline assignment: CDR1 MNHEY and CDR2 SVGEGT. V was shortened by 2 bases and J by 6 bases, with 14 bases between the two germline ends. CDR3 length: 16 residues. CDR3 loop: CASSYTPGQINSPLHF. Here the CDR3 DNA reads TGTGCCAGCAGTTACACCCCCGGACAGATTAATTCACCCCTCCACTTT.

The chain has TRBV30 and TRBJ2-7; no firm D call. The CDR3 totals 11 residues. Per germline, CDR1 GTSNPN and CDR2 SVGIG (reference sequence). V dropped 4 bases and J dropped 2 bases, with 6 bases sitting between them. This CDR3 reads CAWTSAYEQYF. DNA of the CDR3: TGTGCCTGGACTTCAGCCTACGAGCAGTACTTC.

V is TRBV5-1 and J is TRBJ1-2; 7 bases agree with TRBD1. In germline, CDR1 is SGHRS, CDR2 YFSETQ. This CDR3 has 18 amino acids. V was clipped by 1 base and J by 0 bases; unmatched bases: 12. The CDR3 DNA reads as TGCGCCAGCAGCTTGTCCCACATCCCAGGGACAGCTAACTATGGCTACACCTTC. Amino acids: CASSLSHIPGTANYGYTF.

The rearrangement joins TRBV18 to TRBJ1-4; 9 nucleotides line up with TRBD1. Germline V gives CDR1 KGHSH, CDR2 LQKENI. This CDR3 is 14 amino acids long. Germline trimming cut 5 bases from V and 8 bases from J; bases unmatched to any gene: 6. CDR3 bases: TGTGCCAGCTCATCAACAGGGGGCCACGAAAAACTGTTTTTT. It translates to CASSSTGGHEKLFF.

This chain uses TRBV5-1 with TRBJ2-7; 9 positions match TRBD1. The germline V gene encodes CDR1 SGHRS and CDR2 YFSETQ. This CDR3 region has 14 residues. Losses at the gene ends were 4 bases for V and 6 bases for J; bases not matched to a gene: 8. The CDR3 region has the DNA TGCGCCAGCAGCGCCCCGGGACAGGGCGGCGAGCAGTACTTC. This gives the protein CASSAPGQGGEQYF.

The chain links TRBV12-3 or TRBV12-4 to TRBJ1-2, with a possible D match to TRBD1 (5 bases). V lost 6 bases, J lost 9 bases, and 14 bases lay in between. CDR3 length equals 12 residues. The CDR3 sequence is CASSPRGASYTF. DNA for the CDR3: TGTGCCAGCAGCCCCCGTGGGGCTAGCTACACCTTC.

The chain carries TRBV28 and TRBJ1-1; 10 nucleotides agree with TRBD1. CDR3 size: 14 residues. The V gene's germline CDR1 is MDHEN and CDR2 SYDVKM. V trimming: 7 bases; J trimming: 3 bases; junction bases outside the gene matches: 5. The CDR3 sequence is CASTTGQGYTEAFF. As DNA, the CDR3 is TGTGCCAGCACCACGGGACAGGGGTACACTGAAGCTTTCTTT.

This CDR3 reads CASSPGLAGAIETQYF. CDR3 coding DNA: TGCGCCAGCAGCCCGGGACTAGCGGGGGCTATAGAGACCCAGTACTTC. This sequence joins TRBV4-3 and TRBJ2-5; 14 bases agree with TRBD2. The CDR3 loop spans 16 amino acids. V shed 4 bases, J shed 4 bases, and the junction held 5 bases outside the gene matches. Germline CDR1 LGHNA, CDR2 YSLEER.

In this sample, this clone turned up a few times. Other DNA sequences in the sample encode the same CDR3. The chain couples TRBV27 to TRBJ2-7; D may be TRBD2 (6 bases). This CDR3 spans 12 amino acids. With 8 bases removed from V and 0 bases from J, the gap between germline ends came to 8 bases. Germline CDR1 reads MNHEY; CDR2 reads SMNVEV (reference sequence). CDR3 in amino acids: CASRGNSYEQYF. The CDR3, as DNA: TGTGCCAGCCGCGGGAACTCCTACGAGCAGTACTTC.

The rearrangement links TRBV20-1 to TRBJ1-2; no clear D. There are 10 residues in the CDR3. Trimming pared 0 bases from V and 11 bases from J, leaving 7 bases between. Germline V gene sequence: CDR1 DFQATT, CDR2 SNEGSKA (reference sequence). Written as DNA, the CDR3 is TGCAGTGCTAGAGATACGGGGTACACCTTC. Amino acid sequence: CSARDTGYTF.

The chain recombines TRBV7-2 with TRBJ1-1; a possible D gene is TRBD1 (5 bases). Germline assignment: CDR1 SGHTA and CDR2 FQGNSA. The CDR3 covers 16 residues. The V gene lost 1 base and the J gene lost 2 bases, with 14 bases spanning the gap. The CDR3 is CASSLVGTQLNTEAFF. CDR3 coding DNA: TGTGCCAGCAGCTTAGTAGGGACTCAATTAAACACTGAAGCTTTCTTT.

The chain couples TRBV7-3 to TRBJ1-1; TRBD1 might be the D (5 bases). This CDR3 contains 12 residues. Germline V gene lookup returns CDR1 SGHTA and CDR2 FQGTGA. The V end lost 5 bases, the J end lost 8 bases, and 12 bases lay between the germline ends. CDR3 region: CASSRTGGEAFF. The CDR3 DNA reads as TGTGCCAGCAGCCGTACAGGTGGAGAAGCTTTCTTT.

The chain has TRBV30 and TRBJ1-4, with D hard to call. CDR3 length: 13 amino acids. Per the germline V gene, CDR1 is GTSNPN and CDR2 is SVGIG (reference sequence). V dropped 0 bases and J dropped 8 bases, with 10 bases sitting between them. In DNA form, the CDR3 reads TGTGCCTGGAGTGTAAAGCGAACCGAAAAACTGTTTTTT. Translated, it gives CAWSVKRTEKLFF.

The chain recombines TRBV9 with TRBJ2-1, with 8 bases identical to TRBD2. This CDR3 comprises 16 residues. V gave up 0 bases and J gave up 5 bases; unmatched junction bases: 7. Germline lookup yields CDR1 SGDLS and CDR2 YYNGEE. The CDR3 sequence is CASSVGLAGGDNEQFF. CDR3 DNA sequence: TGTGCCAGCAGCGTAGGCCTTGCGGGGGGCGACAATGAGCAGTTCTTC.

There are a few counts of this clone. This chain uses TRBV3-1 (or the pseudogene TRBV3-2) with TRBJ1-2, with a weak D call TRBD1 (5 bases). V shed 1 base and J shed 5 bases, with 5 bases lying between them. The CDR3 length is 12 residues. Looked up from germline, CDR1 is LGHDT and CDR2 is YNNKEL (reference sequence). CDR3 amino acids: CASSQAGYGYTF. CDR3 nucleotides: TGTGCCAGCAGCCAAGCAGGGTATGGCTACACCTTC.

The gene calls are TRBV5-8 and TRBJ2-2; D might be TRBD2 (5 bases). V shed 4 bases and J shed 7 bases, with 17 bases lying between them. The CDR3 is made up of 15 amino acids. The germline gives CDR1 SGHTS, CDR2 YDEGEE. The CDR3 DNA sequence: TGTGCCAGCAGCCGGCAAATAGGACGGGGCGGGGAGCTGTTTTTT. It codes for CASSRQIGRGGELFF.

V and J are TRBV30 and TRBJ1-2; 9 bases line up with TRBD1. V gave up 5 bases and J gave up 8 bases; unmatched junction bases: 6. The germline gives CDR1 GTSNPN, CDR2 SVGIG (reference sequence). The CDR3 covers 12 residues. Here the CDR3 reads CAWGQGKGGYTF. DNA of the CDR3: TGTGCCTGGGGACAGGGGAAAGGGGGCTACACCTTC.

V and J are TRBV5-4 and TRBJ2-1; D gene uncertain. CDR1 SGHNT and CDR2 YYREEE come from the germline V gene (reference sequence). V lost 0 bases, J lost 4 bases, and 8 bases lay in between. There are 14 residues in the CDR3. The CDR3 region has the DNA TGTGCCAGCAGCTTGGCCTCACAGTACAATGAGCAGTTCTTC. Amino acids: CASSLASQYNEQFF.

The V gene is TRBV6-6, the J gene TRBJ2-7, with 12 bases fitting TRBD2. The V gene end was trimmed by 5 bases and the J gene end by 5 bases; junction bases not matched to a gene: 7. The CDR3 has 15 amino acids. CDR1 MNHNY and CDR2 SVGAGI come from the germline V gene (reference sequence). The CDR3, as DNA: TGTGCCAGCAGTGACACTAGCGGGGGGTCGAACGAGCAGTACTTC. Amino acids: CASSDTSGGSNEQYF.

V and J are TRBV18 and TRBJ1-5; D gene ambiguous. V lost 3 bases and J lost 3, with 9 bases in between. Germline V gene lookup returns CDR1 KGHSH and CDR2 LQKENI. The CDR3 length is 14 residues. CDR3 protein: CASSPRVNNQPQHF. CDR3 DNA sequence: TGTGCCAGCTCACCGAGGGTAAACAATCAGCCCCAGCATTTT.